This entry is about one TCR beta chain. What it recognizes is unknown. This may arise from a read error, as a much more abundant clone is one base away. Trimming left V 5 bases short and J 7 bases short, with 8 bases between. This CDR3 has 11 residues. Germline V gene data show CDR1 as MNHEY and CDR2 as SVGEGT. Naive CD8 T cells were sorted, and the gate applied was CD8+CD4-CCR7+CD45RA+. The sample originates from a study of molecular identifiers for immune sequencing clone quantification. Study results and caveats: The study found clones above 20 RNA copies held over 99% of effector molecules and under 1% in naive cells. Same-barcode identical TCR molecules could make highly expanded clones look smaller than they are.

One entry per CDR3 protein, called by TCRdb with MiXCR from the PCR reads. The sample shows 40,000 to 45,000 distinct CDR3 sequences, roughly 24% of them seen only once. This rearrangement joins TRBV6-2 or TRBV6-3 to TRBJ2-5; the D is unclear. This clonotype originated in a human donor in good health. Some libraries in this study had Jurkat cell RNA spiked in. Sequenced material: naive CD8+ T cells from blood, with Jurkat cell RNA spiked in. Documented subset: FACS-sorted CD8+CD4-CCR7+CD45RA+ naive T cells. CDR3: CASSPSGTQYF. In DNA form, the CDR3 reads TGTGCCAGCAGTCCTTCGGGGACCCAGTACTTC.